The 27 T cell receptor beta chains reported below all come from one sample, sequenced in a study of blood T cell repertoires in COVID-19 (dated by TCRdb to about 2020). The library was produced with the immunoSEQ multiplex PCR assay. Drawn from immuneACCESS, this table holds only the in-frame rearrangements with V and J called that TCRdb kept. Clones are partly lost; checked studies trace under half to an unresolved V gene and leave the rest unexplained. In all, the sample holds some 190,000 clones, and around 85% of those were seen once. The ten largest clones represent about 20% of the sample. The sample consisted of peripheral blood. These receptors originate from a person aged 70 to 85 with COVID-19, enrolled during active disease.

A word on this clone: A junction boundary mismatches the germline segment, possibly from a read error. The chain joins TRBV5-4 to TRBJ1-1, with 8 bases that match TRBD1. Germline V CDR1 and CDR2: SGHNT, YYREEE (reference sequence). The CDR3 is 14 amino acids. The CDR3 sequence is CASSLDPGQGEVSW. CDR3 in DNA: TGTGCCAGCAGCTTGGACCCCGGACAGGGAGAAGTCTCCTGG. Looking up the rest from reference TRBV5-4 and TRBJ1-1 gives the full variable domain: ETGVTQSPTHLIKTRGQQVTLRCSSQSGHNTVSWYQQALGQGPQFIFQYYREEENGRGNFPPRFSGLQFPNYSSELNVNALELDDSALYLCASSLDPGQGEVSWGQGTRLTVV.

The sample holds one count of this clone. The rearrangement joins TRBV10-3 to TRBJ1-3; D uncertain. Trimming took off 2 bases at V and 4 bases at J, with 6 bases between the two ends. The CDR3 contains 13 residues. CDR1 is ENHRY and CDR2 is SYGVKD in the germline V gene. CDR3 in DNA: TGTGCCATCAGTGAGGGTCGGGGAAACACCATATATTTT. Translating gives CAISEGRGNTIYF.

This chain uses TRBV10-3 with TRBJ2-1; 7 bases are shared with TRBD1. CDR3 size: 15 residues. Unmatched junction bases numbered 11, after V lost 10 bases and J lost 2 bases. Per the germline V gene, CDR1 is ENHRY and CDR2 is SYGVKD. The CDR3 loop is CASTSGDSAYNEQFF. The CDR3 nucleotides read TGTGCCAGCACGAGTGGGGACAGCGCCTACAATGAGCAGTTCTTC.

The V gene is TRBV4-1, the J gene TRBJ2-3; 12 bases align to TRBD1. Trimming at V came to 0 bases and at J to 5 bases, leaving 6 bases not matched to a gene. This CDR3 is built from 17 residues. CDR1 is MGHRA, CDR2 YSYEKL, per germline. DNA for the CDR3: TGCGCCAGCAGCCAAGACCACGGGACAGGGGGCCAAGATACGCAGTATTTT. Residues: CASSQDHGTGGQDTQYF.

The CDR3 sequence is CASSVTSGGHNEQFF. CDR3 nucleotides: TGTGCCAGCAGCGTAACTAGCGGGGGACACAATGAGCAGTTCTTC. This chain connects TRBV7-2 to TRBJ2-1; 11 bases align to TRBD2. Germline assignment: CDR1 SGHTA and CDR2 FQGNSA. This CDR3 comprises 15 residues. The V and J ends lost 5 bases and 5 bases, in that order; junction bases with no gene match: 5. Together with reference TRBV7-2 and TRBJ2-1, the CDR3 gives the full variable domain: GAGVSQSPSNKVTEKGKDVELRCDPISGHTALYWYRQSLGQGLEFLIYFQGNSAPDKSGLPSDRFSAERTGGSVSTLTIQRTQQEDSAVYLCASSVTSGGHNEQFFGPGTRLTVL.

The J gene is TRBJ1-6, the V gene TRBV10-3; no reliable D call. Germline CDR1 ENHRY, CDR2 SYGVKD. The CDR3 consists of 16 residues. Trimming stripped 3 bases from V and 9 bases from J, with 18 bases between. In nucleotides, the CDR3 is TGTGCCATCAGTGAAGGGCGGGCTACCCAGAGTTCACCCCTCCACTTT. Translation gives CAISEGRATQSSPLHF.

This chain links TRBV28 with TRBJ1-3; 8 bases agree with TRBD1. CDR3 length equals 16 residues. The ends lost 5 bases at V and 4 bases at J; junction bases unmatched: 10. Germline lookup yields CDR1 MDHEN and CDR2 SYDVKM. In DNA, the CDR3 is TGTGCCAGCAGTCCGACAGGGGCCGGAAGGGGAAACACCATATATTTT. This codes for CASSPTGAGRGNTIYF.

This chain uses TRBV29-1 with TRBJ2-5; D not certain. V lost 1 base and J 4 bases, leaving 7 bases between the germline ends. Looked up from germline, CDR1 is SQVTM and CDR2 is ANQGSEA. The CDR3 length is 12 residues. CDR3 sequence reads: CSVEARRETQYF. Written as DNA, the CDR3 is TGCAGCGTTGAAGCGAGGCGAGAGACCCAGTACTTC.

This chain joins TRBV6-5 and TRBJ1-6; D might be TRBD1 (5 bases). The CDR3 runs to 14 residues. Germline CDR1 reads MNHEY; CDR2 reads SVGAGI. Trimming pared 6 bases from V and 7 bases from J, leaving 13 bases between. The CDR3 here is CASSRGGGNSPLHF. In nucleotides, the CDR3 is TGTGCCAGCAGCCGCGGGGGTGGCAATTCACCCCTCCACTTT.

The chain has TRBV5-4 and TRBJ1-1; D gene ambiguous. The ends were cut back, 4 bases at V and 5 bases at J, with 9 bases in the middle. The CDR3 spans 12 residues. CDR1 is SGHNT, CDR2 YYREEE, per germline (reference sequence). This CDR3 reads CASSPGSTEAFF. CDR3 bases: TGTGCCAGCAGCCCCGGGAGTACTGAAGCTTTCTTT.

The V call is TRBV6-6, the J call TRBJ2-7, with 8 bases matching TRBD2. This CDR3 spans 13 amino acids. V lost 6 bases and J lost 7; bases outside the gene matches: 8. Germline-derived CDR1 and CDR2 are MNHNY and SVGAGI (reference sequence). The CDR3 sequence: CASSRGLDFEQYF. CDR3 DNA sequence: TGTGCCAGCAGCCGGGGACTAGACTTTGAGCAGTACTTC.

DNA for the CDR3: TGTGCCAGCAGCTCGGGGCGGGGAGGAACCACTGAAGCTTTCTTT. Translating it yields CASSSGRGGTTEAFF. The rearrangement links TRBV7-2 to TRBJ1-1, with D possibly being TRBD1 (5 bases). CDR3 length equals 15 residues. The V end lost 4 bases, the J end lost 4 bases, and 16 bases lay between the germline ends. Germline CDR1 is SGHTA and CDR2 is FQGNSA.

The V and J genes are TRBV7-3 and TRBJ2-5, with D possibly TRBD2 on 5 matching bases. The V end lost 6 bases, the J end lost 6 bases, and 8 bases lay between the germline ends. This CDR3 is 11 amino acids long. Germline V gene sequence: CDR1 SGHTA, CDR2 FQGTGA. CDR3 nucleotides: TGTGCCAGCAGGCAGCGGCAGACCCAGTACTTC. This gives the protein CASRQRQTQYF.

The gene calls are TRBV19 and TRBJ2-1; 10 nucleotides align to TRBD2. The CDR3 runs 16 residues. With V trimmed by 5 bases and J by 1 base, 5 bases remained unmatched. The germline gives CDR1 LNHDA, CDR2 SQIVND (reference sequence). CDR3 in amino acids: CASSVHSGGSYNEQFF. The DNA of the CDR3 is TGTGCCAGTAGTGTACATAGCGGGGGGTCCTACAATGAGCAGTTCTTC.

The rearrangement joins TRBV18 to TRBJ2-3; D remains ambiguous. There are 17 residues in the CDR3. The V end was cut by 3 bases, the J end by 3 bases, with 19 bases between. In germline, CDR1 is KGHSH, CDR2 LQKENI. The CDR3 here is CASSPGVHGFGTDTQYF. In DNA form, the CDR3 reads TGTGCCAGCTCACCCGGTGTACACGGATTCGGGACAGATACGCAGTATTTT. The full variable domain, completed using reference TRBV18 and TRBJ2-3, is NAGVMQNPRHLVRRRGQEARLRCSPMKGHSHVYWYRQLPEEGLKFMVYLQKENIIDESGMPKERFSAEFPKEGPSILRIQQVVRGDSAAYFCASSPGVHGFGTDTQYFGPGTRLTVL.

This clone was seen more than once but under ten times. V usage is TRBV6-5 and J usage is TRBJ2-7; 9 nucleotides line up with TRBD2. V shed 2 bases, J shed 6 bases, and the junction held 5 bases outside the gene matches. The CDR3 covers 14 residues. Germline V gives CDR1 MNHEY, CDR2 SVGAGI. In DNA form, the CDR3 reads TGTGCCAGCAGTTACGGTAGCGGGGGAGGCGAGCAGTACTTC. It yields the protein CASSYGSGGGEQYF.

The chain is built from TRBV25-1 and TRBJ2-1, with TRBD2 matching over 10 bases. Germline-derived CDR1 and CDR2 are MGHDK and SYGVNS. The length of the CDR3 is 14 residues. After removal of 6 bases from V and 8 bases from J, the junction contained 7 bases not matched to a gene. This CDR3 reads CASRISGGSDEQFF. The CDR3 nucleotides read TGTGCCAGCAGGATTAGCGGGGGGAGTGATGAGCAGTTCTTC.

The chain joins TRBV6-5 to TRBJ1-3; D is possibly TRBD1 (6 bases). From germline, CDR1 is MNHEY and CDR2 SVGAGI. V lost 5 bases, J lost 0 bases, and 11 bases lay in between. This CDR3 spans 15 amino acids. CDR3: CASSLDRHSGNTIYF. The CDR3 DNA follows: TGTGCCAGCAGTCTGGACAGACACTCTGGAAACACCATATATTTT.

This chain joins TRBV23-1 and TRBJ2-2, with D possibly being TRBD2 (5 bases). TRBV23-1 is labeled an ORF, and its function is uncertain. V gave up 0 bases and J gave up 5 bases, with 16 bases separating them. The CDR3 spans 17 residues. The CDR3 nucleotides read TGCGCCAGCAGTCAATCGACGACGCGGAGGCCAACCGGGGAGCTGTTTTTT. It specifies CASSQSTTRRPTGELFF.

V and J are TRBV20-1 and TRBJ2-1; D not certain. Trimming pared 7 bases from V and 7 bases from J, leaving 11 bases between. Germline loops: CDR1 DFQATT, CDR2 SNEGSKA (reference sequence). This CDR3 has 11 amino acids. The CDR3 loop reads CSGSRINEQFF. CDR3 in DNA: TGCAGTGGTTCTAGGATTAATGAGCAGTTCTTC.

This sequence joins TRBV5-8 and TRBJ2-7; 7 positions agree with TRBD1. Trimming removed 4 bases from V and 4 bases from J; junction bases left unmatched: 8. Per the germline V gene, CDR1 is SGHTS and CDR2 is YDEGEE. The CDR3 length is 14 residues. This CDR3 reads CASSRPGTVYEQYF. The CDR3 DNA reads TGTGCCAGCAGCCGGCCCGGGACAGTATACGAGCAGTACTTC.

The CDR3 is CASGTGQLNTEAFF. CDR3 bases: TGCGCCAGTGGGACAGGGCAATTGAACACTGAAGCTTTCTTT. This rearrangement joins TRBV5-1 to TRBJ1-1; 9 bases fit TRBD1. With 8 bases clipped from V and 0 bases from J, the junction kept 5 bases outside the gene matches. Germline lookup yields CDR1 SGHRS and CDR2 YFSETQ. The CDR3 is 14 amino acids. Together with reference TRBV5-1 and TRBJ1-1, the CDR3 gives the full variable domain: KAGVTQTPRYLIKTRGQQVTLSCSPISGHRSVSWYQQTPGQGLQFLFEYFSETQRNKGNFPGRFSGRQFSNSRSEMNVSTLELGDSALYLCASGTGQLNTEAFFGQGTRLTVV.

The gene calls are TRBV4-1 and TRBJ2-1; TRBD2 agrees at 14 bases. Germline V gives CDR1 MGHRA, CDR2 YSYEKL. The CDR3 sequence is 22 residues long. With 3 bases clipped from V and 0 bases from J, the junction kept 16 bases outside the gene matches. CDR3 nucleotides: TGCGCCAGCAGCCAGCAAGTACCGGGACTAGCGGGAGTACCGAGCTCCTACAATGAGCAGTTCTTC. Its protein product is CASSQQVPGLAGVPSSYNEQFF.

The rearrangement joins TRBV7-8 to TRBJ1-4; possible D gene TRBD1, 5 bases. The V end lost 8 bases, the J end lost 8 bases, and 15 bases lay between the germline ends. From germline, CDR1 is SGHVS and CDR2 FQNEAQ. The CDR3 totals 13 residues. The CDR3 reads CASRRDGVEKLFF. As DNA, the CDR3 is TGTGCCAGCCGCCGGGACGGGGTGGAAAAACTGTTTTTT.

The chain recombines TRBV11-1 with TRBJ2-3; D remains ambiguous. The CDR3 extends over 14 amino acids. Trimming took off 0 bases at V and 0 bases at J, with 4 bases between the two ends. CDR1 SGHAT and CDR2 FQDESV come from the germline V gene (reference sequence). In DNA form, the CDR3 reads TGTGCCAGCAGCTTAGCGAGGAGCACAGATACGCAGTATTTT. Amino acid sequence: CASSLARSTDTQYF.

The chain recombines TRBV11-2 with TRBJ2-3; 10 nucleotides align to TRBD2. CDR1 is SGHAT and CDR2 is FQNNGV in the germline V gene. Trimming cost V 1 base and J 2 bases; bases outside gene matches: 9. CDR3 length: 18 residues. This CDR3 reads CASSLAASGGPPTDTQYF. DNA for the CDR3: TGTGCCAGCAGCTTAGCTGCTAGCGGGGGCCCCCCCACAGATACGCAGTATTTT. Full variable domain (missing parts from reference TRBV11-2 and TRBJ2-3): EAGVAQSPRYKIIEKRQSVAFWCNPISGHATLYWYQQILGQGPKLLIQFQNNGVVDDSQLPKDRFSAERLKGVDSTLKIQPAKLEDSAVYLCASSLAASGGPPTDTQYFGPGTRLTVL.

The chain couples TRBV5-5 to TRBJ2-5; the D is unclear. V was trimmed by 4 bases and J by 7 bases, leaving 17 bases between them. This CDR3 contains 14 residues. Looked up from germline, CDR1 is SGHKS and CDR2 is YYEKEE (reference sequence). The CDR3 coding sequence is TGTGCCAGCAGCCTCGAGGTTCCAGCAGCGACCCAGTACTTC. The encoded protein is CASSLEVPAATQYF.